The T cell receptor (beta chain) described here comes from a study of OX40 agonist ivuxolimab in advanced cancers. Points from the study as a whole: Partial responders dosed at 0.1-3.0 mg/kg displayed clonal expansion ranking among the lowest.

Comments on this clone: Its antigen is unidentified.

V trimming: 0 bases; J trimming: 1 base; junction bases outside the gene matches: 4. Germline loops: CDR1 SGHRS, CDR2 YFSETQ. The CDR3 spans 17 residues. Assay used: immunoSEQ multiplex PCR; TCRdb lists only in-frame clones, some missing. The sample comprises roughly 79,000 clones, around 83% of which are singletons, and roughly 15% rests with the top ten. The source is an adult with an advanced solid tumor such as melanoma, head and neck, liver or kidney cancer. This chain uses TRBV5-1 with TRBJ2-6; the match to TRBD1 covers 7 bases. Source: CD4+ or CD8+ T cells sorted from blood, taken in a trial of the OX40 agonist ivuxolimab. The CDR3 spells CASSLDRQGSGANVLTF. In DNA form, the CDR3 reads TGCGCCAGCAGCTTGGATCGACAGGGATCTGGGGCCAACGTCCTGACTTTC.